This record concerns one T cell receptor beta chain sequence. Patients from Seattle were sampled longitudinally, starting during active infection. The data derive from a study of blood T cell repertoires in COVID-19. Study at large: Samples came from the United States, Italy and Spain, spanning acute and convalescent COVID-19. Sample material is recorded as cDNA or gDNA derived from T cells, B-cell-depleted T cells, or PBMCs.

This CDR3 contains 13 residues. The germline V gene has CDR1 SEHNR and CDR2 FQNEAQ (reference sequence). V lost 9 bases and J 0 bases, leaving 9 bases between the germline ends. As processed by the authors: Amplification with reference gene primers provided the estimates of nucleated cell counts. Some clones are missing from TCRdb's copy, which holds only in-frame ones; the method was immunoSEQ multiplex PCR. V, J and clone size derive from that table, while D and trimming were established from the DNA sequence. Here the sample spans a few hundred thousand clones, about 87% being singletons. This receptor was obtained from a woman under 40 with COVID-19, enrolled during active disease. The source material was peripheral blood. The chain combines TRBV7-9 with TRBJ1-3; D is uncertain. The CDR3 is CASKHRSGNTIYF. The CDR3 DNA reads as TGTGCCAGTAAACACCGCTCTGGAAACACCATATATTTT.